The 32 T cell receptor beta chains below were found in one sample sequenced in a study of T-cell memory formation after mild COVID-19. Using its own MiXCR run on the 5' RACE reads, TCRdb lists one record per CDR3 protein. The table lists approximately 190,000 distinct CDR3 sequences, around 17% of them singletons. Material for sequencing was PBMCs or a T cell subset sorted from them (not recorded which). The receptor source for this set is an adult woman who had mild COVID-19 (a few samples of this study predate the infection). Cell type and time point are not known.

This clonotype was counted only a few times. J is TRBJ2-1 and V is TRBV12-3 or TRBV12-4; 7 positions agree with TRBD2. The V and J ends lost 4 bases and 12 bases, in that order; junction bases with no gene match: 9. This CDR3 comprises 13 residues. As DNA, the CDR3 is TGTGCCAGCAGTTGGGGCGCGGGAGTGGGGCAGTTCTTC. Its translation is CASSWGAGVGQFF.

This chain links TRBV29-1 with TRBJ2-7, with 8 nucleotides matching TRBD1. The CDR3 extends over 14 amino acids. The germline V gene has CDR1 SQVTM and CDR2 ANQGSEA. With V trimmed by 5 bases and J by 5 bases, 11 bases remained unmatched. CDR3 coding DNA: TGCAGCGTTCGGGCCCTGACAGGGGACGACGAGCAGTACTTC. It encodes CSVRALTGDDEQYF.

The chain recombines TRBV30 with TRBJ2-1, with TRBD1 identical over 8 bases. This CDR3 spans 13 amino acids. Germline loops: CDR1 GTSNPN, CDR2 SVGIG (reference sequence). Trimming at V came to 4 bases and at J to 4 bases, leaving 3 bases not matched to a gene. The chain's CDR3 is CAWNRGSYNEQFF. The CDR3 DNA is TGTGCCTGGAACAGGGGGTCTTACAATGAGCAGTTCTTC. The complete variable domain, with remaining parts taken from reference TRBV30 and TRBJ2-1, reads SQTIHQWPATLVQPVGSPLSLECTVEGTSNPNLYWYRQAAGRGLQLLFYSVGIGQISSEVPQNLSASRPQDRQFILSSKKLLLSDSGFYLCAWNRGSYNEQFFGPGTRLTVL.

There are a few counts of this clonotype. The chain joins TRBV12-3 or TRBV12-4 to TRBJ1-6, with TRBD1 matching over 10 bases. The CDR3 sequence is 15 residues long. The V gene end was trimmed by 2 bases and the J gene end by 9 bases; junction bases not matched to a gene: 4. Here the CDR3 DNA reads TGTGCCAGCAGTTTACAAAGGGACAGGGGTTCACCCCTCCACTTT. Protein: CASSLQRDRGSPLHF.

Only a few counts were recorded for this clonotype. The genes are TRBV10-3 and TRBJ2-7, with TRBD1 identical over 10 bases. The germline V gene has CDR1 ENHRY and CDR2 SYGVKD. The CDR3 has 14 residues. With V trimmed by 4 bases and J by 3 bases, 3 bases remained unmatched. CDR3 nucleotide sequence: TGTGCCATCAGTGTGGGACAGGGGCGCTACGAGCAGTACTTC. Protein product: CAISVGQGRYEQYF.

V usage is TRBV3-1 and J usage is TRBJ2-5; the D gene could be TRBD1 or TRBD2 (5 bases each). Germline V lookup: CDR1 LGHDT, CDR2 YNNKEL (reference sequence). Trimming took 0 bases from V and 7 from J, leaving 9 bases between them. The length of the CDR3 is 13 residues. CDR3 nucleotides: TGTGCCAGCAGCCAAGATGGGGGAAGGACCCAGTACTTC. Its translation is CASSQDGGRTQYF.

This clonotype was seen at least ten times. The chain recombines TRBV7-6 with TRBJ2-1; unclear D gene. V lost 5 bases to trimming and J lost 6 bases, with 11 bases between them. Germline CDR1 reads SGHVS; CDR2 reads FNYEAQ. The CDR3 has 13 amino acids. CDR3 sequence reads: CASSIRVGNEQFF. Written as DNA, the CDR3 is TGTGCCAGCAGCATAAGGGTCGGCAATGAGCAGTTCTTC. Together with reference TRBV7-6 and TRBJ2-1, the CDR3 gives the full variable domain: GAGVSQSPRYKVTKRGQDVALRCDPISGHVSLYWYRQALGQGPEFLTYFNYEAQQDKSGLPNDRFSAERPEGSISTLTIQRTEQRDSAMYRCASSIRVGNEQFFGPGTRLTVL.

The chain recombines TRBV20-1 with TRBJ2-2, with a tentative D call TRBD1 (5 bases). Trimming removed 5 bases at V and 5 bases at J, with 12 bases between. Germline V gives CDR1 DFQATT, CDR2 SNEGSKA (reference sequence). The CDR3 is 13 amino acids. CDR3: CSADSQGTGELFF. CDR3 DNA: TGCAGTGCTGACTCGCAGGGAACCGGGGAGCTGTTTTTT.

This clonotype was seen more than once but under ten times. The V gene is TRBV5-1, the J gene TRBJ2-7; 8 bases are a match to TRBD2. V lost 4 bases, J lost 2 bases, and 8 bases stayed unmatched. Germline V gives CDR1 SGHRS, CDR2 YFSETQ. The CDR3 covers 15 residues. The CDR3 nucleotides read TGCGCCAGCAGCAACGACGTGGGACTAGCCTACGAGCAGTACTTC. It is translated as CASSNDVGLAYEQYF.

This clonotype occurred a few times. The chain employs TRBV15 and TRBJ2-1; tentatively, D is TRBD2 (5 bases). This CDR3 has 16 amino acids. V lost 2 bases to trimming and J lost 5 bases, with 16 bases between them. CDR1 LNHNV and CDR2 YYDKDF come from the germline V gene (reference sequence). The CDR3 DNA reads TGTGCCACCAGCAGATATCGTAGGTGGGAGAACAATGAGCAGTTCTTC. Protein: CATSRYRRWENNEQFF.

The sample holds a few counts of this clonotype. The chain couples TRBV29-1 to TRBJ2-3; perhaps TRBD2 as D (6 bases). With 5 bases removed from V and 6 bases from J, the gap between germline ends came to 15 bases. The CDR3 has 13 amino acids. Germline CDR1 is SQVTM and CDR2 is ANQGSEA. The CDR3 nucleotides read TGCAGCGTTATTCGCGGGGCCGGCGATACGCAGTATTTT. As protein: CSVIRGAGDTQYF.

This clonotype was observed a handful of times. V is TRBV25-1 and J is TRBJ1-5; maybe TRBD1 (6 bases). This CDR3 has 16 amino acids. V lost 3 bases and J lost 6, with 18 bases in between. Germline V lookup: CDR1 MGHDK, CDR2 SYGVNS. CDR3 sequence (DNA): TGTGCCAGCAGTGATAACAGACAGGTTGCGGGTCAGCCCCAGCATTTT. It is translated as CASSDNRQVAGQPQHF.

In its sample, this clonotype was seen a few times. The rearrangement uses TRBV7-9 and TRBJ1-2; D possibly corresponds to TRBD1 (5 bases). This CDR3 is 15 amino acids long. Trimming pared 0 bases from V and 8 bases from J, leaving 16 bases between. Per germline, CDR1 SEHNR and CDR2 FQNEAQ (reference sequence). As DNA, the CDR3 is TGTGCCAGCAGCTTAGCGGCGGATGGGGGGTCGGGCTACACCTTC. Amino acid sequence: CASSLAADGGSGYTF.

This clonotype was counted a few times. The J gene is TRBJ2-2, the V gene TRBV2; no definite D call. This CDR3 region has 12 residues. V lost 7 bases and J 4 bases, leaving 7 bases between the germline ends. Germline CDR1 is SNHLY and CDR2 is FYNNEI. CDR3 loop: CASTPFTGELFF. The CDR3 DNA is TGTGCCAGCACCCCCTTCACCGGGGAGCTGTTTTTT.

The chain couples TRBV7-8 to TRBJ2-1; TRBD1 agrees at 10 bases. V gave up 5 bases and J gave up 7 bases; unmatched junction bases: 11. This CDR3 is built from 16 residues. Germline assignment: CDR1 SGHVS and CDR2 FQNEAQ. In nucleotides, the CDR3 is TGTGCCAGCAGCCGCTCGGGGGGACAGGGGCTGAATGAGCAGTTCTTC. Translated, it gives CASSRSGGQGLNEQFF.

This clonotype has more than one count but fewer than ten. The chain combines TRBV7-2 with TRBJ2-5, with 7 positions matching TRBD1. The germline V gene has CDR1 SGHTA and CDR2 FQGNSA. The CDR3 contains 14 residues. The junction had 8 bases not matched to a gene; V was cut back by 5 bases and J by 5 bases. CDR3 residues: CASSNRGLSETQYF. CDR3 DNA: TGTGCCAGCAGCAACAGGGGTCTGAGCGAGACCCAGTACTTC.

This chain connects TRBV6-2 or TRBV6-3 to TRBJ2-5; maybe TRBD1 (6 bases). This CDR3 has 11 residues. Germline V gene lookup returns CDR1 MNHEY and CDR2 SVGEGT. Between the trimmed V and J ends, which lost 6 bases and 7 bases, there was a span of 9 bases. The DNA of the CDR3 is TGTGCCAGCAGCCAAGGGGGGACCCAGTACTTC. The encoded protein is CASSQGGTQYF.

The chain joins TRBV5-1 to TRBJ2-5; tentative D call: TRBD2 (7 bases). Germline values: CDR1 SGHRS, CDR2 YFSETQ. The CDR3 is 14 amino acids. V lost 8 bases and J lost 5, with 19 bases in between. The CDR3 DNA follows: TGCGCCAGTCGCCTAGGGGGGGCTGGCGAGACCCAGTACTTC. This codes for CASRLGGAGETQYF.

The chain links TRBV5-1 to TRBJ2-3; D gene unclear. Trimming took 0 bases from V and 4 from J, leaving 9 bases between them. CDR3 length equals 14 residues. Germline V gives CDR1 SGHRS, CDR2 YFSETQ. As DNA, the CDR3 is TGCGCCAGCAGCTTGGCCCTGGGTTCAGATACGCAGTATTTT. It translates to CASSLALGSDTQYF. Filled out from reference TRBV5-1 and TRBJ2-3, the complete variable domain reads KAGVTQTPRYLIKTRGQQVTLSCSPISGHRSVSWYQQTPGQGLQFLFEYFSETQRNKGNFPGRFSGRQFSNSRSEMNVSTLELGDSALYLCASSLALGSDTQYFGPGTRLTVL.

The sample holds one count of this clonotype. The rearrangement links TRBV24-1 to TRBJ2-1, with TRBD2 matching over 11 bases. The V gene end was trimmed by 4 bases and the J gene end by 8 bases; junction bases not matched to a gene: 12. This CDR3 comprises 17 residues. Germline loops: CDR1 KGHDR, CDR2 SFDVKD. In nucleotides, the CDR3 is TGTGCCACCAGTGAAGGGACTAGCGGCCCACGGGGGGATGAGCAGTTCTTC. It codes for CATSEGTSGPRGDEQFF.

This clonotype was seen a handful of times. The CDR3 sequence: CASSRDSYTDTQYF. The CDR3 DNA is TGTGCCAGCAGCCGGGATTCCTACACAGATACGCAGTATTTT. The J gene is TRBJ2-3, the V gene TRBV5-4; D is perhaps TRBD2 (5 bases). The CDR3 runs to 14 residues. The V end lost 4 bases, the J end lost 2 bases, and 11 bases lay between the germline ends. Germline loops: CDR1 SGHNT, CDR2 YYREEE (reference sequence).

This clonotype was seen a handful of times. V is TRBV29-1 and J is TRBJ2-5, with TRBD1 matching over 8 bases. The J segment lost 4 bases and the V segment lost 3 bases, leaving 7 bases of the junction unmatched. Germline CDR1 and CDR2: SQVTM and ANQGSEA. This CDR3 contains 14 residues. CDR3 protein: CSVEPTGERETQYF. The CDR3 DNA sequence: TGCAGCGTTGAGCCGACAGGGGAGAGAGAGACCCAGTACTTC.

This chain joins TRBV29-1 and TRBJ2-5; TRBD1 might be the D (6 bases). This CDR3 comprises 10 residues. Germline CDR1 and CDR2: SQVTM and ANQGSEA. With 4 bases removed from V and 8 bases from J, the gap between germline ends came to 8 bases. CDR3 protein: CSVATGTQYF. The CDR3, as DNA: TGCAGCGTTGCGACAGGCACCCAGTACTTC.

CDR3 coding DNA: TGTGCCAGCAGTCTAGGTCGAAGCTATGGCTACACCTTC. This sequence encodes CASSLGRSYGYTF. The chain couples TRBV12-3 or TRBV12-4 to TRBJ1-2, with D unclear. V lost 5 bases to trimming and J lost 4 bases, with 11 bases between them. The CDR3 spans 13 residues.

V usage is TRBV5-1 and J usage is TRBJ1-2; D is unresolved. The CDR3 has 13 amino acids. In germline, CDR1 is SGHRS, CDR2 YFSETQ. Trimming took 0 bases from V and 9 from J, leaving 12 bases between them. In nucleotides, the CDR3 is TGCGCCAGCAGCTTGGATGTAGGTGGGAGCTACACCTTC. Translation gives CASSLDVGGSYTF.

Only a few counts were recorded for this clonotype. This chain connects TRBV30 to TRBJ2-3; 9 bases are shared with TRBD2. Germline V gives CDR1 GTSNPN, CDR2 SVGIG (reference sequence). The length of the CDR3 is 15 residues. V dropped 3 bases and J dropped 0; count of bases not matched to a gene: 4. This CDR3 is CAWSITSGSTDTQYF. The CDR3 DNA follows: TGTGCCTGGAGCATAACTAGCGGGAGCACAGATACGCAGTATTTT.

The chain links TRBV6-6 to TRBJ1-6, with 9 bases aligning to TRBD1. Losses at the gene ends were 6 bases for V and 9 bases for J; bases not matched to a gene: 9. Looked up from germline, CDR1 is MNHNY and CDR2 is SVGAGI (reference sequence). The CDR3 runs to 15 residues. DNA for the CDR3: TGTGCCAGCAGAGGGAGGACAGGGGATATTTCACCCCTCCACTTT. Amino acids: CASRGRTGDISPLHF.

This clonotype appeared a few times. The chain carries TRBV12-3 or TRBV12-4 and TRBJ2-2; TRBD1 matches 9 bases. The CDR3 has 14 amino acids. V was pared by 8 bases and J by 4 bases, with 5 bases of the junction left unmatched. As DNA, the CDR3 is TGTGCCAGCGGACAGGGGTATATCACCGGGGAGCTGTTTTTT. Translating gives CASGQGYITGELFF.

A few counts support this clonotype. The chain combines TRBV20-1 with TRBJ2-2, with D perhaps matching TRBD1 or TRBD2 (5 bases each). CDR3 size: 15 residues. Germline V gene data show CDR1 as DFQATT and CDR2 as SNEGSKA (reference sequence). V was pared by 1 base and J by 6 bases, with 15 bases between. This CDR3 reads CSARGGRMYAGELFF. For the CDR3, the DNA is TGCAGTGCTAGAGGGGGACGGATGTACGCCGGGGAGCTGTTTTTT.

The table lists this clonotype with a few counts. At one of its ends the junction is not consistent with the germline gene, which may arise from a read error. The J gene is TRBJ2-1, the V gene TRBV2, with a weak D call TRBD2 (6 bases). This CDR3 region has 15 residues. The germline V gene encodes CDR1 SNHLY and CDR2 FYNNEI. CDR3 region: CASREAGFFYNEQFF. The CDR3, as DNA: TGTGCCAGCAGAGAAGCGGGTTTCTTCTACAATGAGCAGTTCTTC.

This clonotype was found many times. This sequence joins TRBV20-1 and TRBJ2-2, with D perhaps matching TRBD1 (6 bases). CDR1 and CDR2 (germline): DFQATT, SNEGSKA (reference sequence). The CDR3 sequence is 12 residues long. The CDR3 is CSVGGDTGELFF. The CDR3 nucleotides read TGCAGCGTTGGGGGCGACACCGGGGAGCTGTTTTTT.

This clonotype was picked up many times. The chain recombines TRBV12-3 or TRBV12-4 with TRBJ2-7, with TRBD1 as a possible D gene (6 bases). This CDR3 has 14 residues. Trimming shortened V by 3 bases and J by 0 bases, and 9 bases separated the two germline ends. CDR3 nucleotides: TGTGCCAGCAGTTTGACAGGTAGCTCCTACGAGCAGTACTTC. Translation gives CASSLTGSSYEQYF.